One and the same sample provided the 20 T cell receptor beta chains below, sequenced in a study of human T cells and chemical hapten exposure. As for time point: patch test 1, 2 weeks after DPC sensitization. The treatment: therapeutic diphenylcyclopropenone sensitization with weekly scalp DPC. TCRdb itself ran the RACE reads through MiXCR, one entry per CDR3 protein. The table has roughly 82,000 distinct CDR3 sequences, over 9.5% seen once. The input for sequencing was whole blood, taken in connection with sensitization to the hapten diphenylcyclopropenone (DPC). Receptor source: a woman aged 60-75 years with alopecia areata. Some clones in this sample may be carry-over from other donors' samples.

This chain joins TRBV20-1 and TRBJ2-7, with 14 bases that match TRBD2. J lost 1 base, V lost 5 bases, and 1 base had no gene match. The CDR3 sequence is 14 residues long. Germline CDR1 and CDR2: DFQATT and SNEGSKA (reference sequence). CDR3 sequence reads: CSAWTSGGSYEQYF. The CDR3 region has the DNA TGCAGTGCTTGGACTAGCGGGGGGTCCTACGAGCAGTACTTC.

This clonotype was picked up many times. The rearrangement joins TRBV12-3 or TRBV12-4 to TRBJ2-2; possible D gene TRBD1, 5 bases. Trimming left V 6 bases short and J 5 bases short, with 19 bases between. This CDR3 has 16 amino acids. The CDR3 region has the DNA TGTGCCAGCAGAGATAGGGGTTTGAGTTGGACCGGGGAGCTGTTTTTT. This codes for CASRDRGLSWTGELFF.

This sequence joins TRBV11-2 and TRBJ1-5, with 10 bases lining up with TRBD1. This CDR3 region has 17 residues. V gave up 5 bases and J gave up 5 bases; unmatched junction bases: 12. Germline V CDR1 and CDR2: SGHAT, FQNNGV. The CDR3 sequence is CASSHRQGAARYQPQHF. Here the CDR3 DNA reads TGTGCCAGCAGCCATCGACAGGGGGCTGCCCGTTATCAGCCCCAGCATTTT.

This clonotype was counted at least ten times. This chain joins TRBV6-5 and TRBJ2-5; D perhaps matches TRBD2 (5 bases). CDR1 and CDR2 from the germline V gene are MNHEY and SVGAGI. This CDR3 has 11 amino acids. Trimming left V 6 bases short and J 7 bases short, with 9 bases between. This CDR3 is CASSHGVTQYF. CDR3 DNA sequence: TGTGCCAGCAGCCACGGGGTGACCCAGTACTTC.

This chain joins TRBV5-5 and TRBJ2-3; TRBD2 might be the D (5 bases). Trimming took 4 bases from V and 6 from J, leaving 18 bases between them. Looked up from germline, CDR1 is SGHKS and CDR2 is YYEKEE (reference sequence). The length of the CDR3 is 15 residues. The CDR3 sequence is CASSPLGSDLDTQYF. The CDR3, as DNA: TGTGCCAGCAGCCCTCTTGGGTCGGACTTGGATACGCAGTATTTT.

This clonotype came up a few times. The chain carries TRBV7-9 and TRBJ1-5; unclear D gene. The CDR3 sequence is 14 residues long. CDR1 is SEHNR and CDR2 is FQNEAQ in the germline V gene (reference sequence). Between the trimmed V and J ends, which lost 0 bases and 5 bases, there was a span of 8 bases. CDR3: CASSLAGDYQPQHF. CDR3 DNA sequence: TGTGCCAGCAGCTTAGCCGGGGATTATCAGCCCCAGCATTTT.

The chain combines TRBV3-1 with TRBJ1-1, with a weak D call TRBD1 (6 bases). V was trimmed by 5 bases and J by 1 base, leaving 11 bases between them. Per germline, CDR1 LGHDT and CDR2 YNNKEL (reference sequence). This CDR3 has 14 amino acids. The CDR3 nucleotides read TGTGCCAGCAGCGGGGGGACAAGGAACACTGAAGCTTTCTTT. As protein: CASSGGTRNTEAFF.

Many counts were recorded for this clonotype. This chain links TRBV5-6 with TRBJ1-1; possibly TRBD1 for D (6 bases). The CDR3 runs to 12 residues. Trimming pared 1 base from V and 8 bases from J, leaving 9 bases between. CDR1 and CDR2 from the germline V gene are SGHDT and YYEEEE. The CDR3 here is CASSLSGQEAFF. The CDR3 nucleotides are TGTGCCAGCAGCTTGTCCGGACAGGAAGCTTTCTTT.

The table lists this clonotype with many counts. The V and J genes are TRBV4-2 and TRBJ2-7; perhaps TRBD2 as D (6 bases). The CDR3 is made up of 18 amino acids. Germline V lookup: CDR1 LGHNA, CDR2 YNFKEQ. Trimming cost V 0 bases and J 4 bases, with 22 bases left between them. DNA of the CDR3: TGTGCCAGCAGCCAAGATTCAGTCGGAGGCCGGCGGGGTTACGAGCAGTACTTC. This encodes CASSQDSVGGRRGYEQYF.

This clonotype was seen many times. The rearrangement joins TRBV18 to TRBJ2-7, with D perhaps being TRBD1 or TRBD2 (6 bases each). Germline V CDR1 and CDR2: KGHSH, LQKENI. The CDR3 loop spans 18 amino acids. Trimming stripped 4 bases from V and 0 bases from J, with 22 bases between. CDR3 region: CASSRNRERRAHSYEQYF. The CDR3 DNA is TGTGCCAGCTCACGGAACAGGGAGAGGAGGGCCCACTCCTACGAGCAGTACTTC.

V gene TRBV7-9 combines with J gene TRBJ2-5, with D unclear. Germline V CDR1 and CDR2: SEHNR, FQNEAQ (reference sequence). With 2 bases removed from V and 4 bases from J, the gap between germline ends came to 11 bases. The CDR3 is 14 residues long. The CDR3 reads CASSLSGSTETQYF. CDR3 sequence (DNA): TGTGCCAGCAGCTTAAGTGGGTCAACAGAGACCCAGTACTTC.

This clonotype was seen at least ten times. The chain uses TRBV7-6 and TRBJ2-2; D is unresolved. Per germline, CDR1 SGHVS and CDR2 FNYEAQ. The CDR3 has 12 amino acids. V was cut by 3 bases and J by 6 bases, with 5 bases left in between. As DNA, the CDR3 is TGTGCCAGCAGCTTCCAACCCGGGGAGCTGTTTTTT. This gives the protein CASSFQPGELFF.

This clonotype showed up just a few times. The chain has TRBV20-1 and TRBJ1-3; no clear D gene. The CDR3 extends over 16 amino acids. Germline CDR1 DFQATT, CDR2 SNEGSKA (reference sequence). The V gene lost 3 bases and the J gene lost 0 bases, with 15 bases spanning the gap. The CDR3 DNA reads TGCAGTGCTAGGCCCCCCTTGGGGTCCTCTGGAAACACCATATATTTT. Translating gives CSARPPLGSSGNTIYF.

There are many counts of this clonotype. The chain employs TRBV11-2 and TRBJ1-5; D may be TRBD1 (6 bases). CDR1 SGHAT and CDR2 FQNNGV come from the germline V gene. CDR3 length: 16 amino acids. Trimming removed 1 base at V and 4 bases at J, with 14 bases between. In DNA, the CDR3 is TGTGCCAGCAGCTTAGGAGGAAGGGGGGGAAATCAGCCCCAGCATTTT. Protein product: CASSLGGRGGNQPQHF. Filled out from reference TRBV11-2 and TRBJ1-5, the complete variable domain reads EAGVAQSPRYKIIEKRQSVAFWCNPISGHATLYWYQQILGQGPKLLIQFQNNGVVDDSQLPKDRFSAERLKGVDSTLKIQPAKLEDSAVYLCASSLGGRGGNQPQHFGDGTRLSIL.

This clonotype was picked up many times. The CDR3 here is CASRSGGEAEAFF. CDR3 nucleotide sequence: TGTGCCAGCAGGTCAGGAGGGGAAGCTGAAGCTTTCTTT. J is TRBJ1-1 and V is TRBV7-3; a possible D gene is TRBD1 (5 bases). Between the trimmed V and J ends, which lost 6 bases and 6 bases, there was a span of 14 bases. CDR1 and CDR2 (germline): SGHTA, FQGTGA. CDR3 size: 13 residues.

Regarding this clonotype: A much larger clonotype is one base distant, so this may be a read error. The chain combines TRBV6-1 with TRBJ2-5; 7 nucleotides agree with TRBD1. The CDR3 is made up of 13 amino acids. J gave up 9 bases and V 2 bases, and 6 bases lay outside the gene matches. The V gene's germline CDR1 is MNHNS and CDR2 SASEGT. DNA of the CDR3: TGTGCCAGCAGTGAATACACCAGGGGGTCCCAGTACTTC. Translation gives CASSEYTRGSQYF.

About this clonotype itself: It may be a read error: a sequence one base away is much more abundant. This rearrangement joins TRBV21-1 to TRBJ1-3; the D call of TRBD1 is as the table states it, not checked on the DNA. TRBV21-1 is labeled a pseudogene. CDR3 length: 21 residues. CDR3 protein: CACSPRTTGLGLPNSGNTIYF. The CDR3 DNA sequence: TGTGCCTGCAGCCCTCGAACCACAGGGTTGGGCCTCCCGAACTCTGGAAACACCATATATTTT.

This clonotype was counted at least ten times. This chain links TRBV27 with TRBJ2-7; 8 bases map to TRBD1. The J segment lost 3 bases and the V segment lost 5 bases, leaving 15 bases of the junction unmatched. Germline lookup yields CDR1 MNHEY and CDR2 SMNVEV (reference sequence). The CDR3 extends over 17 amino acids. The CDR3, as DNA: TGTGCCAGCAGTCCAACACCTACAGGGGGAATTTACTACGAGCAGTACTTC. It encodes CASSPTPTGGIYYEQYF.

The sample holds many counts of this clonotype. This CDR3 reads CASSHRGSYNEQFF. CDR3 nucleotide sequence: TGTGCCAGCAGCCACAGGGGCTCCTACAATGAGCAGTTCTTC. This chain uses TRBV12-3 or TRBV12-4 with TRBJ2-1, with 7 bases matching TRBD1. The CDR3 runs 14 residues. V shed 6 bases, J shed 0 bases, and the junction held 2 bases outside the gene matches.

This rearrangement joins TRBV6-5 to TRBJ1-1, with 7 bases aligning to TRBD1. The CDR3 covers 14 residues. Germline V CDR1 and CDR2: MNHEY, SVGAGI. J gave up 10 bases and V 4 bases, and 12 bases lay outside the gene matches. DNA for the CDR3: TGTGCCAGCAGTTTTTCCTTGGGACAGACACGAGCTTTCTTT. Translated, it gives CASSFSLGQTRAFF.